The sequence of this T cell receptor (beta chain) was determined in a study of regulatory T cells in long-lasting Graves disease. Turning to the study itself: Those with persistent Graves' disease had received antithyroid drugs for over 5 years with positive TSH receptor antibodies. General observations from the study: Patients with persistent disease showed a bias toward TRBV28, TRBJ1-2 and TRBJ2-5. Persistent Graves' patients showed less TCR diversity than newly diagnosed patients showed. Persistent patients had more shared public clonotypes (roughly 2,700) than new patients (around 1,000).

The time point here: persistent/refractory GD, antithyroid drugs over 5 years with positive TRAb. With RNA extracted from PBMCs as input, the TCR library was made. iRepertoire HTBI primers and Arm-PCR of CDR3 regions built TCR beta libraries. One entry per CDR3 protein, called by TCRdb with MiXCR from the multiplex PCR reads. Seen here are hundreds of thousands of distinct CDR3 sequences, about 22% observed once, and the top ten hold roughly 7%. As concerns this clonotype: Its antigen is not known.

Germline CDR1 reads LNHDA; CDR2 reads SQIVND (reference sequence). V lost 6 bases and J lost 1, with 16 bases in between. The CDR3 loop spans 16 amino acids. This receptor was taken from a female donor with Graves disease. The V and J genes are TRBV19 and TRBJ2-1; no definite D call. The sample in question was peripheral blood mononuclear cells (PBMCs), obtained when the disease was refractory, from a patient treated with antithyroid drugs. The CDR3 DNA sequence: TGTGCCAGTAGGACCGCCGAGGCCCAATCCTACAATGAGCAGTTCTTC. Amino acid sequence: CASRTAEAQSYNEQFF.